This TCR beta chain was captured by sequencing in a study of T cells in women clearing cervical HPV infection. Turning to the study itself: Case blood was drawn when the lesion was first found; control blood after infection became undetectable. Study results and limitations: Each sample's T-cell count was unknown, possibly confounding richness.

CDR1 is MNHNS and CDR2 is SASEGT in the germline V gene. The J segment lost 8 bases and the V segment lost 4 bases, leaving 7 bases of the junction unmatched. This CDR3 has 14 residues. Profiled with immunoSEQ multiplex PCR; TCRdb holds only in-frame clones, not every one. The sample has roughly 15,000 clones, and its top ten clones hold less than 25%. Concerning this clone itself: Its specificity is not known. The read falls 3 residues short of the CDR3 end, and the missing part is taken from the germline J gene.

The material sequenced was blood buffy coat. The chain recombines TRBV6-1 with TRBJ1-4; 7 positions agree with TRBD1. The TCR sequence derives from a woman between 18 and 75 years old with a cervical HPV16 infection that either progressed to CIN3+ or cleared (not recorded which). The DNA read from the CDR3 is TGTGCCAGCAGTGGATTGGCAGGGGGGGAAAAA. This codes for CASSGLAGGEK. The complete CDR3 protein is CASSGLAGGEKLFF.